This entry features one T cell receptor (beta chain) sequence. With V trimmed by 4 bases and J by 5 bases, 7 bases remained unmatched. Germline-derived CDR1 and CDR2 are MGHRA and YSYEKL. The CDR3 spans 14 residues. Using immunoSEQ multiplex PCR, the repertoire was profiled, and TCRdb retains in-frame clones only, with some absent. The sample holds over 100,000 clones, roughly 90% seen once. The data derive from a study of control samples from healthy donors and cancer patients. Sample: blood. This TCR was recovered from a man in his forties in good health. The chain is built from TRBV4-1 and TRBJ1-1; 7 nucleotides align to TRBD1. CDR3 DNA sequence: TGCGCCAGCAGCCTCCGACAGGGTGGGACTGAAGCTTTCTTT. Translated, it gives CASSLRQGGTEAFF.